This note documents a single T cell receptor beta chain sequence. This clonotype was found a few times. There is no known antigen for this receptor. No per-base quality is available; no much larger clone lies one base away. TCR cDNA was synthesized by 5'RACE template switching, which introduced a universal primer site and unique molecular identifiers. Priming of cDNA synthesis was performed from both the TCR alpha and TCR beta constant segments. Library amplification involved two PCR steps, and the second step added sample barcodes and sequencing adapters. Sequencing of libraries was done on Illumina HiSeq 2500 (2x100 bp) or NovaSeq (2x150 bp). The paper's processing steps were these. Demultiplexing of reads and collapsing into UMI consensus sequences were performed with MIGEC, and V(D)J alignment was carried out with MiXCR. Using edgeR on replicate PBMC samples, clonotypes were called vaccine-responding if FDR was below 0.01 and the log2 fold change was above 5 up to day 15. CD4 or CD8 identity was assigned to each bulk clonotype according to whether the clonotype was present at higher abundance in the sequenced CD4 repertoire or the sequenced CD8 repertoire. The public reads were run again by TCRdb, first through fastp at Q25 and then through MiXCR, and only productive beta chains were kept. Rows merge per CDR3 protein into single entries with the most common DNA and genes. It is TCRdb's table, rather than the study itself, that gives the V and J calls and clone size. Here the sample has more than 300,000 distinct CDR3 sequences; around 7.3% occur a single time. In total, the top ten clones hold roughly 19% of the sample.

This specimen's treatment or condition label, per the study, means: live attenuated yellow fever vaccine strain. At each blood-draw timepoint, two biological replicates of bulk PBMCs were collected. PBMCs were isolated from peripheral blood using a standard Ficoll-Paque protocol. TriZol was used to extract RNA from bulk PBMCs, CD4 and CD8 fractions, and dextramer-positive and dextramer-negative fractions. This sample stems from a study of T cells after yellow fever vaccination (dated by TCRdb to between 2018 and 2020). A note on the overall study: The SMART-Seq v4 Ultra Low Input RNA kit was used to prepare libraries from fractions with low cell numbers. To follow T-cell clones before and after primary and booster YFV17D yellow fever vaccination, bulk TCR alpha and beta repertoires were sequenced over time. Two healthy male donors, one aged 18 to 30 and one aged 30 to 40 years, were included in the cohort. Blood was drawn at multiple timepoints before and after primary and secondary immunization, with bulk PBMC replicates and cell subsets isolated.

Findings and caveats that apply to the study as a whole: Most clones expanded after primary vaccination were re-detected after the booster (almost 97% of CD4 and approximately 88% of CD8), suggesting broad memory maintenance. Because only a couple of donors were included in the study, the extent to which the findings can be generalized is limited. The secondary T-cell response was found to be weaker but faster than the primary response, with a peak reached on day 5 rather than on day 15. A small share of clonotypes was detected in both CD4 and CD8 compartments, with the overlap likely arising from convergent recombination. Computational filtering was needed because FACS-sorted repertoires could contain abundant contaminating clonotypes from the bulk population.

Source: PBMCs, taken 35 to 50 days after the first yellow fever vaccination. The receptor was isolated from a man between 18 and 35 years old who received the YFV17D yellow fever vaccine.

In nucleotides, the sequence is TGTGCCAGCAGTTTTAATTTGGAGTTGAACACTGAAGCTTTCTTT. Translated, it gives CASSFNLELNTEAFF. The rearrangement joined TRBV6-5 to TRBJ1-1; the D gene is unclear. Taken from the germline V gene, the CDR1 and CDR2 loops are MNHEY and SVGAGI. Relative to germline, V is 4 bases shorter and J is 0 bases shorter, with 12 bases between their ends. Including cysteine and phenylalanine, the CDR3 has 15 amino acids. The entry retains the CDR3 DNA only, 45 bases that are in frame from base 1.